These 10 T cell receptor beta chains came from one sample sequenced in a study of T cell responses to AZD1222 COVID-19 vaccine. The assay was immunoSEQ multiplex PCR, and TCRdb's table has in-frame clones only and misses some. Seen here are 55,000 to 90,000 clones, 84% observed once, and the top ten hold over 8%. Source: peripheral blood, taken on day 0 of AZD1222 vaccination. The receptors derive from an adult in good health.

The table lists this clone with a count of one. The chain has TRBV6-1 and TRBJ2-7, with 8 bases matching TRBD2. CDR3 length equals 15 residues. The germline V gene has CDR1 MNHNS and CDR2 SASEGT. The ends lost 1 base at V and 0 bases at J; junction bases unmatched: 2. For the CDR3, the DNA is TGTGCCAGCAGTGAAGGTCTAGCGGGCTCCTACGAGCAGTACTTC. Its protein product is CASSEGLAGSYEQYF.

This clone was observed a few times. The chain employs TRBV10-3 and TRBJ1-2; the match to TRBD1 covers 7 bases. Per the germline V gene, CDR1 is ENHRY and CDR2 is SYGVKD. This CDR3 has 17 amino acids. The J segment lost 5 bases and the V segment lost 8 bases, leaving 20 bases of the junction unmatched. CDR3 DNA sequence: TGTGCCATCTTGGGGGACCCCTGGGAGGGGGCAGAGTATGGCTACACCTTC. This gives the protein CAILGDPWEGAEYGYTF.

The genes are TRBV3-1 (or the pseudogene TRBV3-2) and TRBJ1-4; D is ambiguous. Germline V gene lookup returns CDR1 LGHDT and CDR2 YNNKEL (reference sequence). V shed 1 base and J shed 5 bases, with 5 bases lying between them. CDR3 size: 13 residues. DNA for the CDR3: TGTGCCAGCAGCCAAGGGGGAAATGAAAAACTGTTTTTT. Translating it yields CASSQGGNEKLFF.

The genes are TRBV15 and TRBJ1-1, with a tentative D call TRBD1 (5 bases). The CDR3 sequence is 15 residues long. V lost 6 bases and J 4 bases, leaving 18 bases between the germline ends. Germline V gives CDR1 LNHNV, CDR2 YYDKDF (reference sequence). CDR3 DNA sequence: TGTGCCACCAGACCCCATGGGGGGGGTGGCACTGAAGCTTTCTTT. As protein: CATRPHGGGGTEAFF.

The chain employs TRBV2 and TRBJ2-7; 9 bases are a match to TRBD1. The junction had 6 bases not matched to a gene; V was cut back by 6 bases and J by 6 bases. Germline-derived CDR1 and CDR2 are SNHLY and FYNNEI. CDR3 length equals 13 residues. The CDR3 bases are TGTGCCAGCAGCCTGGACAGGGGCGGCGAGCAGTACTTC. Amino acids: CASSLDRGGEQYF.

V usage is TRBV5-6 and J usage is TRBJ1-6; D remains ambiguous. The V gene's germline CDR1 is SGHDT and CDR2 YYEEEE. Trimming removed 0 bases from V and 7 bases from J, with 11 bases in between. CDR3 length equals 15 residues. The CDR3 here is CASSLDPGSNSPLHF. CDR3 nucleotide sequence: TGTGCCAGCAGCTTGGACCCGGGCTCAAATTCACCCCTCCACTTT. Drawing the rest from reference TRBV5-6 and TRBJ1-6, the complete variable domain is DAGVTQSPTHLIKTRGQQVTLRCSPKSGHDTVSWYQQALGQGPQFIFQYYEEEERQRGNFPDRFSGHQFPNYSSELNVNALLLGDSALYLCASSLDPGSNSPLHFGNGTRLTVT.

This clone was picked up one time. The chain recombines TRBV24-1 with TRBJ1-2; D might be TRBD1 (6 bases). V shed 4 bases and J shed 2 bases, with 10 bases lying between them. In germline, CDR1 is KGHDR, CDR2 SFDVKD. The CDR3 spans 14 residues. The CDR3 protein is CATSDNDRNYGYTF. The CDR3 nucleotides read TGTGCCACCAGTGACAACGACAGGAACTATGGCTACACCTTC.

The CDR3 here is CASSYPSQGALSYEQYF. CDR3 bases: TGTGCCAGCAGTTACCCGAGCCAGGGGGCCCTCTCCTACGAGCAGTACTTC. The chain has TRBV6-2 or TRBV6-3 and TRBJ2-7; 8 bases agree with TRBD1. Germline V lookup: CDR1 MNHEY, CDR2 SVGEGT. Trimming cost V 2 bases and J 0 bases; bases outside gene matches: 9. This CDR3 region has 17 residues.

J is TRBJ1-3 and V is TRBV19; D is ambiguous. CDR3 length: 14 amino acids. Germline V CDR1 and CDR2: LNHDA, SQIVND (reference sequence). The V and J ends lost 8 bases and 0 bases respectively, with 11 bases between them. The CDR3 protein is CASGRWSSGNTIYF. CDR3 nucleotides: TGTGCCAGTGGAAGGTGGAGCTCTGGAAACACCATATATTTT.

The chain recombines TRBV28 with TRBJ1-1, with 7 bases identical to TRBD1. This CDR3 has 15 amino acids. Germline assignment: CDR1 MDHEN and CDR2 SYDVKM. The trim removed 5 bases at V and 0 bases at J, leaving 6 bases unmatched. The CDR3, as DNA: TGTGCCAGCAGTAACCCGGGACAGATGAACACTGAAGCTTTCTTT. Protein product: CASSNPGQMNTEAFF.